This T cell receptor (beta chain) emerged from a study of identical twins. This clonotype has a handful of counts. TCRdb recomputed calls from the 5' RACE reads with MiXCR, one row per CDR3 protein. The repertoire holds 550,000 to 700,000 distinct CDR3 sequences, with approximately 10% as singletons. V shed 1 base, J shed 1 base, and the junction held 10 bases outside the gene matches. The CDR3 has 19 amino acids. Germline values: CDR1 SGHVS, CDR2 FQNEAQ. The data were also submitted as part of a second study, on yellow fever vaccine responses in identical twins.

Sequences were obtained from PBMCs. The rearrangement uses TRBV7-8 and TRBJ2-3, with 11 bases lining up with TRBD2. This receptor was obtained from a woman aged 18-30 years in good health. This CDR3 reads CASSLVVSGRVRGTDTQYF. CDR3 nucleotide sequence: TGTGCCAGCAGCTTAGTGGTTAGCGGGAGGGTCCGCGGCACAGATACGCAGTATTTT.